This T cell receptor (beta chain) was recorded in a study of blood T cell repertoires in COVID-19. Study-level information: Samples came from the United States, Italy and Spain, spanning acute and convalescent COVID-19. T cells, B-cell-depleted T cells, or PBMCs provided the cDNA or gDNA that served as material.

V lost 2 bases, J lost 3 bases, and 15 bases lay in between. CDR3 length: 16 residues. Germline loops: CDR1 SGHKS, CDR2 YYEKEE (reference sequence). TCRdb keeps only in-frame clones here, not all; method: immunoSEQ multiplex PCR. Here the sample spans about 230,000 clones, approximately 84% being singletons. This TCR was sampled from a man aged 50 or older with COVID-19, enrolled during active disease. The chain carries TRBV5-5 and TRBJ2-1; D might be TRBD2 (6 bases). The sequenced material came from peripheral blood. The CDR3 DNA sequence: TGTGCCAGCAGCTTCCTGGGGCTAGCGAACTACAATGAGCAGTTCTTC. Translating it yields CASSFLGLANYNEQFF.